These 13 T cell receptor beta chains came from one sample sequenced in a study of shared clonotypes between healthy human individuals. Repertoires were generated with immunoSEQ multiplex PCR, while TCRdb's copy carries only in-frame clones and drops some. The data hold 950,000 to 1,100,000 clones, with about 76% observed a single time. Material for sequencing was memory CD4+ T cells sorted from blood. Documented subset: CD45RA-negative fraction. These TCRs come from a man in his late teens or twenties in good health.

The J gene is TRBJ1-2, the V gene TRBV19, with TRBD1 matching 7 bases. Losses at the gene ends were 1 base for V and 4 bases for J; bases not matched to a gene: 9. The germline CDR1 and CDR2 sequences are LNHDA and SQIVND (reference sequence). The CDR3 spans 16 residues. The CDR3 nucleotides are TGTGCCAGTAGTATAGCCTCCGGACAGGCATCCTATGGCTACACCTTC. It yields the protein CASSIASGQASYGYTF.

This chain joins TRBV28 and TRBJ1-1; no reliable D call. Germline CDR1 MDHEN, CDR2 SYDVKM. Trimming pared 6 bases from V and 10 bases from J, leaving 12 bases between. The CDR3 runs to 11 residues. CDR3 nucleotides: TGTGCCAGCAGCTCCTTTACGGGAGCTTTCTTT. Its protein product is CASSSFTGAFF.

The DNA for the CDR3 is TGTGCCAGCAGCCCCTCCTTCCAGGGGGGAAATGAGCAGTTCTTC. Translated: CASSPSFQGGNEQFF. The chain joins TRBV7-2 to TRBJ2-1; weak D call: TRBD1 (7 bases). The V and J ends lost 5 bases and 7 bases respectively, with 18 bases between them. This CDR3 comprises 15 residues. CDR1 and CDR2 from the germline V gene are SGHTA and FQGNSA. The whole variable domain, filled in from reference TRBV7-2 and TRBJ2-1, reads GAGVSQSPSNKVTEKGKDVELRCDPISGHTALYWYRQSLGQGLEFLIYFQGNSAPDKSGLPSDRFSAERTGGSVSTLTIQRTQQEDSAVYLCASSPSFQGGNEQFFGPGTRLTVL.

The chain is built from TRBV5-8 and TRBJ1-1, with D perhaps matching TRBD1 (5 bases). The germline CDR1 and CDR2 sequences are SGHTS and YDEGEE. The CDR3 loop spans 15 amino acids. V gave up 0 bases and J gave up 5 bases, with 14 bases separating them. Written as DNA, the CDR3 is TGTGCCAGCAGCTTGGTGGGGGACCCGAAAACTGAAGCTTTCTTT. It yields the protein CASSLVGDPKTEAFF.

The chain uses TRBV6-6 and TRBJ1-2; possible D gene TRBD1, 6 bases. The CDR3 has 14 amino acids. Looked up from germline, CDR1 is MNHNY and CDR2 is SVGAGI (reference sequence). V was clipped by 7 bases and J by 4 bases, with 16 bases between them. CDR3 sequence: CASNGGASGYGYTF. Written as DNA, the CDR3 is TGTGCCAGCAATGGGGGCGCATCCGGCTATGGCTACACCTTC.

The chain is built from TRBV6-6 and TRBJ2-3; the D gene is possibly TRBD1 (6 bases). Trimming stripped 5 bases from V and 0 bases from J, with 12 bases between. Looked up from germline, CDR1 is MNHNY and CDR2 is SVGAGI (reference sequence). The CDR3 runs to 15 residues. The CDR3 loop is CASSQQGSSTDTQYF. The CDR3, as DNA: TGTGCCAGCAGTCAACAGGGTTCTAGCACAGATACGCAGTATTTT.

The chain combines TRBV5-1 with TRBJ2-3, with TRBD2 identical over 9 bases. The J segment lost 2 bases and the V segment lost 4 bases, leaving 11 bases of the junction unmatched. CDR3 size: 17 residues. Germline CDR1 reads SGHRS; CDR2 reads YFSETQ. The CDR3 bases are TGCGCCAGCAGCCCGACCGGGACTAGCCGAGCCACAGATACGCAGTATTTT. This gives the protein CASSPTGTSRATDTQYF.

This sequence joins TRBV18 and TRBJ1-6; 7 positions match TRBD1. Trimming removed 3 bases from V and 6 bases from J; junction bases left unmatched: 5. CDR1 KGHSH and CDR2 LQKENI come from the germline V gene. This CDR3 contains 15 residues. CDR3 coding DNA: TGTGCCAGCTCACCTGACAGGGTTCGTAATTCACCCCTCCACTTT. This encodes CASSPDRVRNSPLHF.

J is TRBJ2-2 and V is TRBV14; D is tentatively TRBD1 or TRBD2 (6 bases each). Per the germline V gene, CDR1 is SGHDN and CDR2 is FVKESK. The CDR3 runs to 17 residues. With 4 bases removed from V and 2 bases from J, the gap between germline ends came to 17 bases. The DNA for the CDR3 is TGTGCCAGCAGCCCGCTTCGGGGGCGGATAAACACCGGGGAGCTGTTTTTT. Its protein is CASSPLRGRINTGELFF.

In its sample, this clone was seen many times. The chain is built from TRBV25-1 and TRBJ1-1; 10 bases are a match to TRBD1. The V segment lost 3 bases and the J segment 1 base; nucleotides outside the gene matches: 8. The germline gives CDR1 MGHDK, CDR2 SYGVNS. The CDR3 runs 17 residues. The CDR3 nucleotides are TGTGCCAGCAGTGAGACAGGGGGCTACTCCTCGAACACTGAAGCTTTCTTT. It yields the protein CASSETGGYSSNTEAFF. The full variable domain, in which reference TRBV25-1 and TRBJ1-1 provide the parts outside the CDR3, is EADIYQTPRYLVIGTGKKITLECSQTMGHDKMYWYQQDPGMELHLIHYSYGVNSTEKGDLSSESTVSRIRTEHFPLTLESARPSHTSQYLCASSETGGYSSNTEAFFGQGTRLTVV.

J is TRBJ1-6 and V is TRBV18; a weak D match, TRBD1 (6 bases). Germline CDR1 KGHSH, CDR2 LQKENI. This CDR3 comprises 16 residues. V lost 4 bases and J 0 bases, leaving 10 bases between the germline ends. CDR3 residues: CASSRTASSYNSPLHF. CDR3 DNA sequence: TGTGCCAGCTCACGGACAGCCAGCTCCTATAATTCACCCCTCCACTTT. Filled out from reference TRBV18 and TRBJ1-6, the complete variable domain reads NAGVMQNPRHLVRRRGQEARLRCSPMKGHSHVYWYRQLPEEGLKFMVYLQKENIIDESGMPKERFSAEFPKEGPSILRIQQVVRGDSAAYFCASSRTASSYNSPLHFGNGTRLTVT.

V is TRBV27 and J is TRBJ1-6; D remains unclear. Germline V lookup: CDR1 MNHEY, CDR2 SMNVEV (reference sequence). The CDR3 extends over 14 amino acids. V lost 5 bases to trimming and J lost 10 bases, with 15 bases between them. The CDR3 DNA follows: TGTGCCAGCAGTCTAGACGGGTATCGATCACCCCTCCACTTT. It translates to CASSLDGYRSPLHF.

The gene calls are TRBV11-3 and TRBJ2-5, with 11 bases aligning to TRBD2. There are 16 residues in the CDR3. Germline CDR1 and CDR2: SGHNT and YENEEA. V trimming: 1 base; J trimming: 5 bases; junction bases outside the gene matches: 6. The CDR3 nucleotides read TGTGCCAGCAGCTTAGGAGGTAGCGGGGGGGCCGAGACCCAGTACTTC. Translated: CASSLGGSGGAETQYF.